The 18 T cell receptor beta chains listed next were all sequenced from one sample in a study of spatial heterogeneity in lung cancer. Time point in this sample: sample taken at primary tumor resection. TCRdb independently ran MiXCR on the 5' RACE reads; one entry per CDR3 protein. The profile shows tens of thousands of distinct CDR3 sequences, about 12% of them singletons. Sequencing was performed on PBMCs, taken at surgery. Receptors originate from a male donor with early-stage non-small cell lung cancer.

The table lists this clonotype with a few counts. This chain uses TRBV7-2 with TRBJ1-3; D gene unclear. V was clipped by 0 bases and J by 0 bases, with 6 bases between them. Germline CDR1 reads SGHTA; CDR2 reads FQGNSA. The CDR3 has 15 amino acids. CDR3 region: CASSLAFSSGNTIYF. The DNA for the CDR3 is TGTGCCAGCAGCTTAGCGTTTAGCTCTGGAAACACCATATATTTT.

This clonotype was seen only a few times. The junction departs from germline at one end; a sequencing error may be responsible. The V and J genes are TRBV6-1 and TRBJ1-3; D is unclear. Germline CDR1 MNHNS, CDR2 SASEGT. CDR3 length: 16 residues. For the CDR3, the DNA is TGTGCCAGCAGCGAAGGGCAATTCCTCTCTGGAAACACCATATATTTT. Translated, it gives CASSEGQFLSGNTIYF.

The rearrangement joins TRBV9 to TRBJ1-3; D is unclear. Germline V gene lookup returns CDR1 SGDLS and CDR2 YYNGEE. The length of the CDR3 is 14 residues. The germline V and J ends were trimmed by 1 base and 4 bases, with 9 bases remaining between them. Here the CDR3 reads CASSVSPLGNTIYF. The CDR3 nucleotides are TGTGCCAGCAGCGTAAGTCCTCTCGGAAACACCATATATTTT.

This clonotype was found many times. This rearrangement joins TRBV20-1 to TRBJ2-7, with no clear D. Germline CDR1 DFQATT, CDR2 SNEGSKA (reference sequence). The CDR3 extends over 11 amino acids. The V end was cut by 6 bases, the J end by 12 bases, with 18 bases between. Here the CDR3 DNA reads TGCAGTGCCGAACTCGGTCGGCGTTGGTACTTC. As protein: CSAELGRRWYF.

This clonotype was seen more than once but under ten times. This chain uses TRBV6-2 or TRBV6-3 with TRBJ2-7, with no clear D. Trimming removed 3 bases at V and 6 bases at J, with 18 bases between. The CDR3 runs 15 residues. CDR1 and CDR2 from the germline V gene are MNHEY and SVGEGT. The CDR3 spells CASSYIQPSQLEQYF. The CDR3 region has the DNA TGTGCCAGCAGTTATATTCAGCCGAGTCAGCTCGAGCAGTACTTC.

Only one count was recorded for this clonotype. Mismatch with germline at one junction end may stem from a read error. The CDR3 loop reads CVSSQLAPPGELFF. CDR3 bases: TGTGTCAGCAGCCAGTTGGCCCCACCCGGGGAGCTGTTTTTT. The rearrangement uses TRBV3-1 and TRBJ2-2; D unclear. The germline V gene has CDR1 LGHDT and CDR2 YNNKEL (reference sequence). The CDR3 extends over 14 amino acids.

The chain carries TRBV28 and TRBJ2-7, with D possibly matching TRBD2 (5 bases). Germline CDR1 reads MDHEN; CDR2 reads SYDVKM. The CDR3 is made up of 12 amino acids. Between the trimmed V and J ends, which lost 4 bases and 4 bases, there was a span of 8 bases. CDR3 sequence reads: CASSSGLYEQYF. In DNA form, the CDR3 reads TGTGCCAGCAGTTCGGGATTGTACGAGCAGTACTTC.

This sequence joins TRBV4-3 and TRBJ2-2, with D unclear. The V gene lost 0 bases and the J gene lost 1 base, with 9 bases spanning the gap. Germline values: CDR1 LGHNA, CDR2 YSLEER. The CDR3 consists of 16 residues. The CDR3 protein is CASSQERARNTGELFF. The CDR3, as DNA: TGCGCCAGCAGCCAAGAAAGGGCTAGGAACACCGGGGAGCTGTTTTTT.

The V gene is TRBV6-2 or TRBV6-3, the J gene TRBJ1-1; D is unclear. This CDR3 spans 12 amino acids. Germline V lookup: CDR1 MNHEY, CDR2 SVGEGT. V was clipped by 8 bases and J by 4 bases, with 11 bases between them. The CDR3 sequence is CASAKMGTEAFF. Here the CDR3 DNA reads TGTGCCAGCGCAAAGATGGGCACTGAAGCTTTCTTT.

This clonotype was picked up many times. The chain joins TRBV4-3 to TRBJ2-7; D may be TRBD1 or TRBD2 (5 bases each). Trimming removed 3 bases at V and 6 bases at J, with 18 bases between. Germline CDR1 and CDR2: LGHNA and YSLEER. The CDR3 has 15 amino acids. For the CDR3, the DNA is TGCGCCAGCAGCCAGGTGATGGGACCCACAACCGAGCAGTACTTC. Translation gives CASSQVMGPTTEQYF.

On this clonotype itself: A junction boundary mismatches the germline segment, possibly from a read error. This chain uses TRBV20-1 with TRBJ2-1; the match to TRBD1 covers 9 bases. Germline CDR1 reads DFQATT; CDR2 reads SNEGSKA (reference sequence). This CDR3 has 16 residues. CDR3 sequence reads: CSVQIRTGERYNKQFF. The CDR3, as DNA: TGCAGTGTCCAGATCAGGACAGGGGAAAGGTACAATAAGCAGTTCTTC.

This clonotype has only a few counts. The rearrangement links TRBV3-1 to TRBJ2-2; D not resolved. The germline CDR1 and CDR2 sequences are LGHDT and YNNKEL (reference sequence). V lost 1 base, J lost 4 bases, and 7 bases lay in between. The CDR3 is made up of 14 amino acids. This CDR3 is CASSQARVTGELFF. In DNA form, the CDR3 reads TGTGCCAGCAGCCAAGCTAGAGTCACCGGGGAGCTGTTTTTT.

This clonotype turned up a few times. The chain links TRBV5-8 to TRBJ2-2, with 8 nucleotides matching TRBD1. This CDR3 spans 17 amino acids. Germline CDR1 reads SGHTS; CDR2 reads YDEGEE. Trimming took 1 base from V and 2 from J; bases not matched to a gene: 7. CDR3 DNA sequence: TGTGCCAGCAGCTTGCCCCGGGCAGGGGGCAACACCGGGGAGCTGTTTTTT. It codes for CASSLPRAGGNTGELFF.

The J gene is TRBJ2-5, the V gene TRBV5-4, with a possible D match to TRBD1 (5 bases). The V gene's germline CDR1 is SGHNT and CDR2 YYREEE (reference sequence). The CDR3 contains 15 residues. Trimming shortened V by 1 base and J by 5 bases, and 15 bases separated the two germline ends. This CDR3 is CASSLLGAQRETQYF. The CDR3, as DNA: TGTGCCAGCAGCTTGTTAGGGGCTCAGAGGGAGACCCAGTACTTC.

This clonotype was counted only a few times. V is TRBV5-1 and J is TRBJ2-7, with D possibly called TRBD1 or TRBD2 (5 bases each). Trimming stripped 1 base from V and 6 bases from J, with 17 bases between. Germline loops: CDR1 SGHRS, CDR2 YFSETQ. This CDR3 has 15 residues. CDR3 sequence reads: CASSLRSGNRGEQYF. The CDR3 nucleotides are TGCGCCAGCAGCTTGAGGTCAGGGAATCGGGGCGAGCAGTACTTC.

The V gene is TRBV9, the J gene TRBJ2-2; 10 positions agree with TRBD2. The V gene's germline CDR1 is SGDLS and CDR2 YYNGEE. V was clipped by 2 bases and J by 0 bases; unmatched bases: 1. The CDR3 runs 16 residues. The CDR3 region is CASSVGLAANTGELFF. CDR3 DNA: TGTGCCAGCAGCGTTGGACTAGCGGCGAACACCGGGGAGCTGTTTTTT.

This clonotype was detected a few times. This chain uses TRBV5-1 with TRBJ1-4; TRBD1 is a possible D gene (6 bases). V dropped 4 bases and J dropped 5 bases, with 18 bases sitting between them. This CDR3 is 16 amino acids long. Germline lookup yields CDR1 SGHRS and CDR2 YFSETQ. The CDR3 reads CASSAGLWGQNEKLFF. The CDR3 region has the DNA TGCGCCAGCAGCGCCGGCCTTTGGGGACAAAATGAAAAACTGTTTTTT.

This clonotype turned up a few times. J is TRBJ2-5 and V is TRBV20-1; 11 bases match TRBD2. CDR1 and CDR2 (germline): DFQATT, SNEGSKA (reference sequence). Losses at the gene ends were 3 bases for V and 7 bases for J; bases not matched to a gene: 7. CDR3 length equals 14 residues. The CDR3 DNA is TGCAGTGCTAGGATAGCGGGAGGGATGGTGACCCAGTACTTC. Protein sequence: CSARIAGGMVTQYF.